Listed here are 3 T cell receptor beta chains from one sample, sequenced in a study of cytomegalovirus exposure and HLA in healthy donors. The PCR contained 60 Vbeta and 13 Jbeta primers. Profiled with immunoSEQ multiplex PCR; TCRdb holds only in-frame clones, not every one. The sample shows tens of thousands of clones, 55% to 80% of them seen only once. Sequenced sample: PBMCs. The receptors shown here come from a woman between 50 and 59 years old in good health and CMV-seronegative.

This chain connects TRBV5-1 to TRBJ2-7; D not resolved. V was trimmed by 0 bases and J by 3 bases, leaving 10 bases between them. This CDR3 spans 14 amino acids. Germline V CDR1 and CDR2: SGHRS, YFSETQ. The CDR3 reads CASSLAPGNYEQYF. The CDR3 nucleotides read TGCGCCAGCAGCTTGGCGCCGGGTAACTACGAGCAGTACTTC.

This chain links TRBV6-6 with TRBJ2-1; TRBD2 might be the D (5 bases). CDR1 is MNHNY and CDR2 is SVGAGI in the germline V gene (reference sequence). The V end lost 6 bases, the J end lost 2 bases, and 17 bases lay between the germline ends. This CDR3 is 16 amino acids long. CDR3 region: CASRRTGILPYNEQFF. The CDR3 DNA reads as TGTGCCAGCAGAAGAACCGGGATCTTACCCTACAATGAGCAGTTCTTC.

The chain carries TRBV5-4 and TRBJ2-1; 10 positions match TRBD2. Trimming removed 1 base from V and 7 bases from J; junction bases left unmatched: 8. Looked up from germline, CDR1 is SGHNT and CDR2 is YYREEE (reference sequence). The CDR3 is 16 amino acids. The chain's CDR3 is CASSLYVLAGVNEQFF. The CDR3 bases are TGTGCCAGCAGCTTGTACGTCCTAGCGGGAGTAAATGAGCAGTTCTTC.